One and the same sample provided the 4 T cell receptor beta chains below, sequenced in a study of breast tumors, draining lymph nodes, adjacent tissues. TCRdb redid the calling of the multiplex PCR reads with MiXCR, one entry per CDR3 protein. The sample yields about 22,000 distinct CDR3 sequences, 45% to 75% seen once. Sequencing was done on a sample of breast tumor tissue. The receptors come from a female donor with breast cancer. Some clones in this sample may be carry-over from other donors' samples.

There are many counts of this clonotype. This chain links TRBV24-1 with TRBJ2-1; D not resolved. V lost 1 base, J lost 6 bases, and 12 bases lay in between. In germline, CDR1 is KGHDR, CDR2 SFDVKD. This CDR3 spans 15 amino acids. The CDR3 nucleotides read TGTGCCACCAGTGATTTCACTTTCGGGTCCAATGAGCAGTTCTTC. This translates into CATSDFTFGSNEQFF.

This sequence joins TRBV12-3 or TRBV12-4 and TRBJ2-7, with TRBD2 identical over 7 bases. The length of the CDR3 is 12 residues. Here the CDR3 DNA reads TGTGCTAGGCGGGAGAGCCCTTACGAGCAGTACTTC. It yields the protein CARRESPYEQYF.

This clonotype came up a few times. The rearrangement links TRBV7-2 to TRBJ1-2, with D possibly TRBD1 on 5 matching bases. Germline V gene data show CDR1 as SGHTA and CDR2 as FQGNSA. The CDR3 runs 14 residues. Trimming stripped 6 bases from V and 2 bases from J, with 13 bases between. CDR3 residues: CASSHYEGNYGYTF. The DNA for the CDR3 is TGTGCCAGCAGTCATTATGAGGGGAACTATGGCTACACCTTC. Filled out from reference TRBV7-2 and TRBJ1-2, the complete variable domain reads GAGVSQSPSNKVTEKGKDVELRCDPISGHTALYWYRQSLGQGLEFLIYFQGNSAPDKSGLPSDRFSAERTGGSVSTLTIQRTQQEDSAVYLCASSHYEGNYGYTFGSGTRLTVV.

This clonotype was detected many times. One end of the junction varies from germline; a read error may be responsible. J is TRBJ2-7 and V is TRBV10-3, with a tentative D call TRBD1 (7 bases). The CDR3 length is 11 residues. In germline, CDR1 is ENHRY, CDR2 SYGVKD. This CDR3 reads CAISDRGDLHF. CDR3 DNA sequence: TGTGCCATCAGTGACAGGGGGGACCTTCACTTC.